This record looks at one T cell receptor (beta chain) sequence and its context. Original handling: From reference gene primer amplification, estimates of nucleated cell counts were derived. Repertoires were generated with immunoSEQ multiplex PCR, while TCRdb's copy carries only in-frame clones and drops some. That table gives V, J and clone size, and the DNA gave D and trimming. The profile shows about 90,000 clones, 80% of them singletons. The data were obtained in a study of blood T cell repertoires in COVID-19. Study as a whole: Acute and convalescent COVID-19 samples came from the United States, Italy and Spain. From T cells, B-cell-depleted T cells, or PBMCs came the material, which was cDNA or gDNA.

Trimming took off 2 bases at V and 0 bases at J, with 19 bases between the two ends. The CDR3 loop spans 17 amino acids. The germline V gene has CDR1 GTSNPN and CDR2 SVGIG (reference sequence). The chain links TRBV30 to TRBJ1-1; no reliable D call. Sequencing input: peripheral blood. The clonotype was recovered from a woman aged 65 to 85 with acute or convalescent COVID-19. In DNA form, the CDR3 reads TGTGCCTGGAGTTCTCCTGGAGCTATCCGAATGAACACTGAAGCTTTCTTT. This codes for CAWSSPGAIRMNTEAFF.